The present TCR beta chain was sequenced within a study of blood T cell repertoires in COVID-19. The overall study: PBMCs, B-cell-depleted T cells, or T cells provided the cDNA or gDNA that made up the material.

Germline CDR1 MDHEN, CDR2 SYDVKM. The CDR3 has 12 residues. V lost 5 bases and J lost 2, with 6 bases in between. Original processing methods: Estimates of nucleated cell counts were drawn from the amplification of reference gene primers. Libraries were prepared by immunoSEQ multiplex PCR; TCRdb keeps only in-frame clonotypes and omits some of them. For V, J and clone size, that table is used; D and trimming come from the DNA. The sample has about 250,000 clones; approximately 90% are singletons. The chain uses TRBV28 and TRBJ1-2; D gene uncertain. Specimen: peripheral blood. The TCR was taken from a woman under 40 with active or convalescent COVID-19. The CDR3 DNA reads TGTGCCAGCAGTCAGGTGAACTATGGCTACACCTTC. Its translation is CASSQVNYGYTF.